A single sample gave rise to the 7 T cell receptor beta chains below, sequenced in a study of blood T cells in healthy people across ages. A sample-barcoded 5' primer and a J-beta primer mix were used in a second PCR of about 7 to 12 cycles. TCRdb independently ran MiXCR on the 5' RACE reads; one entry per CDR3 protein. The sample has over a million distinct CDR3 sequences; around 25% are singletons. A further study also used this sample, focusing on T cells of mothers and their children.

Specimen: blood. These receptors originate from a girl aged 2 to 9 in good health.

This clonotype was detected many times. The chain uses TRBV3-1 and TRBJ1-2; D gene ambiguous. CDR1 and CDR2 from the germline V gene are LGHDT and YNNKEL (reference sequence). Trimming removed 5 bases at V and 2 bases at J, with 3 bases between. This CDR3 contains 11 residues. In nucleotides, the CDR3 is TGTGCCAGCAGCAAGAACTATGGCTACACCTTC. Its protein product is CASSKNYGYTF.

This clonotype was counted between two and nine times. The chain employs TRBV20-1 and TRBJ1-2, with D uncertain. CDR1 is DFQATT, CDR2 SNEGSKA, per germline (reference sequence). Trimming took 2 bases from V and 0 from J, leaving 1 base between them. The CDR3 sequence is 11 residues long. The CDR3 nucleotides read TGCAGTGCTAGATCTAACTATGGCTACACCTTC. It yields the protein CSARSNYGYTF.

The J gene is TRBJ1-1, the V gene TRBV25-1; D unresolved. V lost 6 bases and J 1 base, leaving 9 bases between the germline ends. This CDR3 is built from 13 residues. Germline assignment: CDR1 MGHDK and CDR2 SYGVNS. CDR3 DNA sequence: TGTGCCAGCAGGATGACTGAGAACACTGAAGCTTTCTTT. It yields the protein CASRMTENTEAFF.

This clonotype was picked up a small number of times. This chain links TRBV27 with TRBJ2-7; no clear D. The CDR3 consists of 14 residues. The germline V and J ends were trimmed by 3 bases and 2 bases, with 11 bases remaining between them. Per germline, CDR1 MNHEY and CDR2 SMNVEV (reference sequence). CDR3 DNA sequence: TGTGCCAGCAGTTTGAAAGGGAACACCTACGAGCAGTACTTC. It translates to CASSLKGNTYEQYF.

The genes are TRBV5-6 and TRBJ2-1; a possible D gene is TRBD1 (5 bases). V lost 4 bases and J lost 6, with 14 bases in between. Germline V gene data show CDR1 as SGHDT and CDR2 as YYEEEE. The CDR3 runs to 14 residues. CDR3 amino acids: CASSIDREANEQFF. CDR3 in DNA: TGTGCCAGCAGCATAGACAGAGAAGCCAATGAGCAGTTCTTC. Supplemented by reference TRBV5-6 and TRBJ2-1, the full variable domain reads DAGVTQSPTHLIKTRGQQVTLRCSPKSGHDTVSWYQQALGQGPQFIFQYYEEEERQRGNFPDRFSGHQFPNYSSELNVNALLLGDSALYLCASSIDREANEQFFGPGTRLTVL.

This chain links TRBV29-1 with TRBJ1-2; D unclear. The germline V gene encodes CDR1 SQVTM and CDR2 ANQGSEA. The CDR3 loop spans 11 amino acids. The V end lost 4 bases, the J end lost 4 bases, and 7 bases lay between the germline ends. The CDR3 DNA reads TGCAGCGTTGGGACTCTCTATGGCTACACCTTC. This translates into CSVGTLYGYTF.

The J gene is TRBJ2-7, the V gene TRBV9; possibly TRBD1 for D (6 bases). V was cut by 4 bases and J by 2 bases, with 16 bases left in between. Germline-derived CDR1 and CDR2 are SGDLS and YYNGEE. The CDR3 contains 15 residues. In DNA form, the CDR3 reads TGTGCCAGCAGCTACTCGGTAGGGGGAACCTACGAGCAGTACTTC. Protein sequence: CASSYSVGGTYEQYF.